This T cell receptor beta chain is drawn from a study of blood T cell repertoires in COVID-19. Background on the study: The origin of the acute and convalescent COVID-19 samples was the United States, Italy and Spain. In each case, the material was cDNA or gDNA derived from T cells, B-cell-depleted T cells, or PBMCs.

Per the original methods: Reference gene primer amplification yielded estimated nucleated cell counts. Clones were sequenced by immunoSEQ multiplex PCR, and TCRdb holds only the in-frame ones, with some missing. The V and J calls and clone size were taken over from that table, and D and trimming were inferred from the DNA. The data contain fewer than 55,000 clones, about four fifths of them singletons. The sequence was collected from a woman in her sixties or seventies with acute or convalescent COVID-19. Sequenced input: peripheral blood.

CDR3 protein: CASSFMRDNEQFF. The CDR3 bases are TGTGCCAGCAGTTTTATGAGGGACAATGAGCAGTTCTTC. The rearrangement joins TRBV12-3 or TRBV12-4 to TRBJ2-1, with D tentatively TRBD2 (5 bases). This CDR3 comprises 13 residues. Trimming pared 3 bases from V and 5 bases from J, leaving 8 bases between.